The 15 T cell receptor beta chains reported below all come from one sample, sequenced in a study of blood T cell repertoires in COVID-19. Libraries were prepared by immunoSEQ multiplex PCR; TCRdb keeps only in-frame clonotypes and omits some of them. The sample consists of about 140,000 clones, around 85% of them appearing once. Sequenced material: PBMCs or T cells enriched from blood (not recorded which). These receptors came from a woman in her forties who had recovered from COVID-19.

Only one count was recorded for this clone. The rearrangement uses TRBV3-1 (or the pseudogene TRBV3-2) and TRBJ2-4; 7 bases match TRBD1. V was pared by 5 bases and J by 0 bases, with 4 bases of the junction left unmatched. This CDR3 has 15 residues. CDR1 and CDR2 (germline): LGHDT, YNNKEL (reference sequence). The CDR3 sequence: CASSLDRLAKNIQYF. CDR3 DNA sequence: TGTGCCAGCAGCTTGGACAGGCTAGCCAAAAACATTCAGTACTTC.

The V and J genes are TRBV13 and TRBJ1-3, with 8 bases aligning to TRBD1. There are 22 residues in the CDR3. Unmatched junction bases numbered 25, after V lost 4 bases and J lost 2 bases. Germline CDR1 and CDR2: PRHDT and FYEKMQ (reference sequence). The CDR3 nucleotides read TGTGCCAGCAGCTACTCTTTAGACAGGGGACCCCGTCCCCTTAGTCCTGGAAACACCATATATTTT. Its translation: CASSYSLDRGPRPLSPGNTIYF.

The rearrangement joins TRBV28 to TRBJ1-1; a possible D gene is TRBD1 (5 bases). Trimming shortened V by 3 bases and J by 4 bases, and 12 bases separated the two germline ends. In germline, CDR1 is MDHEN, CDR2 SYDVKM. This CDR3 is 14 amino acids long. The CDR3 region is CASSFRPRGTEAFF. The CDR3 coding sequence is TGTGCCAGCAGTTTCCGCCCTAGGGGCACTGAAGCTTTCTTT.

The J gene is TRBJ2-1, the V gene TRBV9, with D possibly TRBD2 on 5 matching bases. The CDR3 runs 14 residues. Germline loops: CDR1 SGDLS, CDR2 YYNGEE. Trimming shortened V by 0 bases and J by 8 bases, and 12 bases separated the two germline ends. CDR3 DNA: TGTGCCAGCAGCGTAGCTTATAGCGACGATGAGCAGTTCTTC. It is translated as CASSVAYSDDEQFF. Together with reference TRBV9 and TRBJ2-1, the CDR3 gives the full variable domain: DSGVTQTPKHLITATGQRVTLRCSPRSGDLSVYWYQQSLDQGLQFLIQYYNGEERAKGNILERFSAQQFPDLHSELNLSSLELGDSALYFCASSVAYSDDEQFFGPGTRLTVL.

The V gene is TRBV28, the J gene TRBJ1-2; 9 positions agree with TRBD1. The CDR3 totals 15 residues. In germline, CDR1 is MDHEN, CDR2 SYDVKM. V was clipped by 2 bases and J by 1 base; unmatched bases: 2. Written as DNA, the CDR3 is TGTGCCAGCAGTTTAGCGACAGGGGGTAACTATGGCTACACCTTC. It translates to CASSLATGGNYGYTF.

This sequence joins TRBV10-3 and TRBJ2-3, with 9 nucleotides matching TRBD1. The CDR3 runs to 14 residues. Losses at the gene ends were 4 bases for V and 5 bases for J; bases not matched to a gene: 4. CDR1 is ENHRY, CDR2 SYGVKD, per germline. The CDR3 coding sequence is TGTGCCATCAGTGGGGACAGGGAACGAGATACGCAGTATTTT. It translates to CAISGDRERDTQYF.

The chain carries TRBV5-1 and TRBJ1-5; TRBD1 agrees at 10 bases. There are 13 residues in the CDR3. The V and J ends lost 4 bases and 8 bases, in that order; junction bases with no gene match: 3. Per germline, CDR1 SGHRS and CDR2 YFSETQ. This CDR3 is CASSLGTGEPQHF. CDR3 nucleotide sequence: TGCGCCAGCAGCCTAGGGACAGGGGAGCCCCAGCATTTT.

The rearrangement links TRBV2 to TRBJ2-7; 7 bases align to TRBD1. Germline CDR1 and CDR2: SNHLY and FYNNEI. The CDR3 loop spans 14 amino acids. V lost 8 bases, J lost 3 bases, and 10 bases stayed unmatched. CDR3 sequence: CASASGQTRYEQYF. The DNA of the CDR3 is TGTGCCAGCGCTTCGGGACAGACTCGCTACGAGCAGTACTTC.

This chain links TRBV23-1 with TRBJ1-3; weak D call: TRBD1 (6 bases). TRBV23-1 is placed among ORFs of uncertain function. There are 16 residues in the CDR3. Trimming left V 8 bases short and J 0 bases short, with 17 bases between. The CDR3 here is CASRNRDPNSGNTIYF. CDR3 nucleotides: TGCGCCAGCCGAAACAGGGACCCTAACTCTGGAAACACCATATATTTT.

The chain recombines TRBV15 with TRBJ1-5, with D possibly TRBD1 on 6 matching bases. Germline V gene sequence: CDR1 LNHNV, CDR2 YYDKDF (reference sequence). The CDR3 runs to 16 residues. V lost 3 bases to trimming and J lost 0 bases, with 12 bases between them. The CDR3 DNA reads TGTGCCACCAGCAGCGGACAGTTAGATAGCAATCAGCCCCAGCATTTT. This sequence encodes CATSSGQLDSNQPQHF.

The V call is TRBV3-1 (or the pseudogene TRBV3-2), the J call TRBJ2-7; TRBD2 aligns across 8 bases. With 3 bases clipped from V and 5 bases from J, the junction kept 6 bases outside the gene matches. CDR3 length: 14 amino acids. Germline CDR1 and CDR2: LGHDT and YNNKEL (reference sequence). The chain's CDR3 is CASSQPTSVNEQYF. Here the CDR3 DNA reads TGTGCCAGCAGCCAGCCGACTAGCGTGAACGAGCAGTACTTC.

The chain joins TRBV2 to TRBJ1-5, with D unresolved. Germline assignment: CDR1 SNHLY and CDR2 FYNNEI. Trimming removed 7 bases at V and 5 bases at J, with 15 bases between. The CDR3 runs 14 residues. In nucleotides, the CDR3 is TGTGCCAGCAAGTCGGGGATAGCGGATCAGCCCCAGCATTTT. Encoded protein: CASKSGIADQPQHF.

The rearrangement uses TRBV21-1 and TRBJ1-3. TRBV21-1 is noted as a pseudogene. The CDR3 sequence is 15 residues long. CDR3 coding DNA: TGTGCCAGCAGCAATAGTAGATTCTCTGGAAACACCATATATTTT. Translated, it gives CASSNSRFSGNTIYF.

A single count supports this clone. This CDR3 is CASSQRLAGEQYF. The CDR3 nucleotides are TGTGCCAGCAGCCAACGGCTAGCTGGCGAGCAGTACTTC. The chain uses TRBV6-6 and TRBJ2-7; D may be TRBD2 (5 bases). The V end lost 6 bases, the J end lost 6 bases, and 15 bases lay between the germline ends. Germline V gene sequence: CDR1 MNHNY, CDR2 SVGAGI (reference sequence). The CDR3 contains 13 residues.

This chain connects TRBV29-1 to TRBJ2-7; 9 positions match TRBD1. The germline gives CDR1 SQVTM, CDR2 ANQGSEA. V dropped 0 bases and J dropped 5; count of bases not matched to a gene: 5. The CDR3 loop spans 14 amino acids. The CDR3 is CSVEEGTGTNEQYF. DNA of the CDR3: TGCAGCGTTGAAGAAGGGACAGGGACCAACGAGCAGTACTTC.